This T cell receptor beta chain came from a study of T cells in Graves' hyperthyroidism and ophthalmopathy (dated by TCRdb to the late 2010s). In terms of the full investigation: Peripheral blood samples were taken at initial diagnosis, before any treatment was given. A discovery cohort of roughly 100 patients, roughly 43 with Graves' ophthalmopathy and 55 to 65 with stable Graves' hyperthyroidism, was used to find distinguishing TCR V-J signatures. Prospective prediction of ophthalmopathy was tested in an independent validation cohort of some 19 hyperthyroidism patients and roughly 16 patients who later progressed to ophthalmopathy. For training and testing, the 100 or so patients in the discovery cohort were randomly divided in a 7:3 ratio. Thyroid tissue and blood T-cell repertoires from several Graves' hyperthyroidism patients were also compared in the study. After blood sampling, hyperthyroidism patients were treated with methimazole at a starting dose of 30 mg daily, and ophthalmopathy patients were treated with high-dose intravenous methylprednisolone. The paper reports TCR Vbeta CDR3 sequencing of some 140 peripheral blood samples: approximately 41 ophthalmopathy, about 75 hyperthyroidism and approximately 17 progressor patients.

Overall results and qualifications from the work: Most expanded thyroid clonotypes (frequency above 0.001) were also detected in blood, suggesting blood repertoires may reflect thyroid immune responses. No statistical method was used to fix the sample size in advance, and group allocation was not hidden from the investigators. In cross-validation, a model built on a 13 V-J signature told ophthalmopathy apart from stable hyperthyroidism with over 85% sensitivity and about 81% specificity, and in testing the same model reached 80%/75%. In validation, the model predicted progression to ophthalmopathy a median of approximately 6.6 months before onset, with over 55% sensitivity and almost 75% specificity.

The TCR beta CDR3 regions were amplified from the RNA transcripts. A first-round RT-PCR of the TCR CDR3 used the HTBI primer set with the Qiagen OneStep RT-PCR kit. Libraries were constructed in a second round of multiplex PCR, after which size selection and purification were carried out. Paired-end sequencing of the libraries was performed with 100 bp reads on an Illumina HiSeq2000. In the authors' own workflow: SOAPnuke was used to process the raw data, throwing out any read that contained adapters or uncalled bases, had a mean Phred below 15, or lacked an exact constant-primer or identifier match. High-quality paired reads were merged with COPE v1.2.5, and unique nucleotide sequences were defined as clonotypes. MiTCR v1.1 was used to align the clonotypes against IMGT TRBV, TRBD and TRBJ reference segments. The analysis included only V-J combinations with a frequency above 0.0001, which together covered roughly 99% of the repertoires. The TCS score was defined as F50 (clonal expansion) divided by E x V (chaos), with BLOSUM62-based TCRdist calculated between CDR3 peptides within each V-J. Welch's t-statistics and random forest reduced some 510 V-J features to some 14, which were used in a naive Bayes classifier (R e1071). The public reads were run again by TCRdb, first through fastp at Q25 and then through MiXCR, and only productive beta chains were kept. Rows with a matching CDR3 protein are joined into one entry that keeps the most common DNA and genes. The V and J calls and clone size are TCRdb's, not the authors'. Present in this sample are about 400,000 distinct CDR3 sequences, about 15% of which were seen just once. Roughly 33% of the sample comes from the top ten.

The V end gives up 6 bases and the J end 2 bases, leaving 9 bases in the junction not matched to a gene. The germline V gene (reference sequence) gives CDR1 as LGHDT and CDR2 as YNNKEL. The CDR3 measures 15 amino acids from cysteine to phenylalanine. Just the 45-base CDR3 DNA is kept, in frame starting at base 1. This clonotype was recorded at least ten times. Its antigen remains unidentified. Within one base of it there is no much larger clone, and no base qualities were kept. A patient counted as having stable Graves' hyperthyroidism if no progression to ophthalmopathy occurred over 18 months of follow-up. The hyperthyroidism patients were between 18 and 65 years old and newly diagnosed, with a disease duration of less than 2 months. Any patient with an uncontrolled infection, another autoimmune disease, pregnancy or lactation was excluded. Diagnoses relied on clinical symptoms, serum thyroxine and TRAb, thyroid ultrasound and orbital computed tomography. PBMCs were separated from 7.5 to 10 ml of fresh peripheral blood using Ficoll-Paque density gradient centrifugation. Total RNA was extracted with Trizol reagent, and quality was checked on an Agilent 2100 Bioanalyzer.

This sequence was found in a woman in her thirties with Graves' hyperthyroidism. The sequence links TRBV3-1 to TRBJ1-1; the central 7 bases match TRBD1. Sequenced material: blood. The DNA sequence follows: TGTGCCAGCAGGAACAGGGGCGCGAGAAACACTGAAGCTTTCTTT. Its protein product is CASRNRGARNTEAFF.